The 18 T cell receptor beta chains presented below share a single source sample, sequenced in a study of prognosis after radiotherapy for stage I lung cancer. The study amplified the TCR beta CDR3 region from genomic DNA. This amplification was carried out by two rounds of multiplex PCR. Gene-specific primers for each TRBV and TRBJ gene drove first-round PCR. TCRdb re-called the multiplex PCR reads with MiXCR, one entry per CDR3 protein. Among under 20,000 distinct CDR3 sequences listed, roughly 46% were seen once. Source: PBMCs, taken before or after stereotactic body radiation therapy (not recorded which). The source is a donor aged 50 or older with non-small cell lung cancer.

This clonotype was observed many times. The rearrangement links TRBV19 to TRBJ2-6; 8 nucleotides line up with TRBD1. Germline trimming cut 4 bases from V and 3 bases from J; bases unmatched to any gene: 2. Germline CDR1 is LNHDA and CDR2 is SQIVND (reference sequence). The CDR3 totals 15 residues. For the CDR3, the DNA is TGTGCCAGTAGTAGCAGGGGGCTTGGGGCCAACGTCCTGACTTTC. Amino acid sequence: CASSSRGLGANVLTF.

This chain connects TRBV2 to TRBJ1-2; TRBD1 might be the D (5 bases). Deletions cut 5 bases from V and 4 bases from J, with 14 bases between. Germline assignment: CDR1 SNHLY and CDR2 FYNNEI. The CDR3 has 14 residues. CDR3 protein: CASSNRLFSYGYTF. The CDR3, as DNA: TGTGCCAGCAGTAACAGGTTATTCTCCTATGGCTACACCTTC. Full variable domain (rest looked up from reference TRBV2 and TRBJ1-2): EPEVTQTPSHQVTQMGQEVILRCVPISNHLYFYWYRQILGQKVEFLVSFYNNEISEKSEIFDDQFSVERPDGSNFTLKIRSTKLEDSAMYFCASSNRLFSYGYTFGSGTRLTVV.

The chain joins TRBV19 to TRBJ2-5; D might be TRBD1 (6 bases). This CDR3 contains 13 residues. V was shortened by 3 bases and J by 2 bases, with 7 bases between the two germline ends. Germline V CDR1 and CDR2: LNHDA, SQIVND (reference sequence). CDR3: CASSMGQQETQYF. The CDR3 DNA follows: TGTGCCAGTAGTATGGGACAACAAGAGACCCAGTACTTC.

A remark on this clonotype: Germline and junction disagree at one end, which may indicate a read error. This rearrangement joins TRBV2 to TRBJ2-7; tentative D call: TRBD1 (6 bases). Germline CDR1 SNHLY, CDR2 FYNNEI. This CDR3 comprises 14 residues. The CDR3, as DNA: TGTGCCAGCAGTCCCCTACAGGGTACCTACGAGCATTACTTC. Protein sequence: CASSPLQGTYEHYF.

This clonotype was counted ten times or more. The rearrangement uses TRBV6-4 and TRBJ2-2; unclear D gene. The V gene's germline CDR1 is MRHNA and CDR2 SNTAGT. The CDR3 is 13 amino acids. V lost 4 bases to trimming and J lost 3 bases, with 6 bases between them. This chain's CDR3 is CASSVGDTGELFF. CDR3 sequence (DNA): TGTGCCAGCAGTGTTGGCGACACCGGGGAGCTGTTTTTT.

This clonotype occurred many times. J is TRBJ1-1 and V is TRBV24-1; D might be TRBD1 (5 bases). V lost 6 bases and J lost 1, with 11 bases in between. Per germline, CDR1 KGHDR and CDR2 SFDVKD. This CDR3 comprises 14 residues. The CDR3 reads CATSRSGWNTEAFF. The CDR3 DNA follows: TGTGCCACCAGTAGGTCAGGGTGGAACACTGAAGCTTTCTTT.

The V and J genes are TRBV30 and TRBJ2-2, with TRBD1 as a possible D gene (6 bases). CDR1 and CDR2 (germline): GTSNPN, SVGIG (reference sequence). The V gene lost 0 bases and the J gene lost 4 bases, with 12 bases spanning the gap. The CDR3 covers 15 residues. Written as DNA, the CDR3 is TGTGCCTGGAGTGTACGGGACATGGCCACCGGGGAGCTGTTTTTT. Encoded protein: CAWSVRDMATGELFF.

This clonotype has ten or more counts. This chain connects TRBV5-8 to TRBJ2-1; the D gene is possibly TRBD2 (5 bases). This CDR3 has 13 amino acids. V was pared by 1 base and J by 6 bases, with 8 bases between. Germline V gene sequence: CDR1 SGHTS, CDR2 YDEGEE. The chain's CDR3 is CASSLRGSNEQFF. In DNA form, the CDR3 reads TGTGCCAGCAGCTTGAGAGGGAGCAATGAGCAGTTCTTC. The complete variable domain, with remaining parts taken from reference TRBV5-8 and TRBJ2-1, reads EAGVTQSPTHLIKTRGQQATLRCSPISGHTSVYWYQQALGLGLQFLLWYDEGEERNRGNFPPRFSGRQFPNYSSELNVNALELEDSALYLCASSLRGSNEQFFGPGTRLTVL.

The chain uses TRBV7-9 and TRBJ2-2; 7 bases match TRBD1. This CDR3 has 14 amino acids. The V gene's germline CDR1 is SEHNR and CDR2 FQNEAQ (reference sequence). J lost 2 bases, V lost 9 bases, and 6 bases had no gene match. This CDR3 reads CARQGTLNTGELFF. CDR3 in DNA: TGTGCCAGACAGGGGACACTAAACACCGGGGAGCTGTTTTTT.

This clonotype was seen only a few times. One base away lies a much larger clone, so this may be a sequencing read error. The V and J genes are TRBV6-2 or TRBV6-3 and TRBJ1-1; D is perhaps TRBD1 (5 bases). CDR1 is MNHEY and CDR2 is SVGEGT in the germline V gene. The CDR3 contains 15 residues. The ends were cut back, 2 bases at V and 3 bases at J, with 13 bases in the middle. This chain's CDR3 is CASSYLQGRDTEAFF. CDR3 DNA: TGTGCCAGCAGTTACCTCCAGGGACGGGACACTGAAGCTTTCTTT.

This clonotype is labeled as medium-sized (0.01 to 0.1%). This sequence joins TRBV7-2 and TRBJ1-6; D gene unclear. Germline CDR1 reads SGHTA; CDR2 reads FQGNSA. Trimming removed 5 bases from V and 6 bases from J, with 2 bases in between. This CDR3 has 11 amino acids. The CDR3 DNA is TGTGCCAGCAGCCGTAATTCACCCCTCCACTTT. This sequence encodes CASSRNSPLHF.

The rearrangement uses TRBV7-3 and TRBJ2-2; a weak D match, TRBD1 (6 bases). CDR1 and CDR2 (germline): SGHTA, FQGTGA. The CDR3 is 14 residues long. Trimming cost V 7 bases and J 0 bases, with 9 bases left between them. The CDR3 reads CASIGQSNTGELFF. The CDR3 nucleotides read TGTGCCAGCATTGGACAGTCGAACACCGGGGAGCTGTTTTTT.

This clonotype has only a few counts. Since a far larger clone is one base different, this is likely a read error. This sequence joins TRBV6-2 or TRBV6-3 and TRBJ2-7; D not resolved. Germline V gene data show CDR1 as MNHEY and CDR2 as SVGEGT. The CDR3 contains 12 residues. V lost 8 bases to trimming and J lost 7 bases, with 15 bases between them. CDR3 region: CASGNTQPEQYF. Here the CDR3 DNA reads TGTGCCAGCGGGAATACCCAACCGGAGCAGTACTTC.

As concerns this clonotype: A far larger clone is only one base removed, so a read error is likely. V usage is TRBV6-8 and J usage is TRBJ2-2; 11 bases match TRBD2. The V and J ends lost 8 bases and 9 bases, in that order; junction bases with no gene match: 11. Per germline, CDR1 MNHGY and CDR2 SAAAGT. The CDR3 runs to 15 residues. The CDR3 sequence: CASPGTSGRTWELFF. The CDR3, as DNA: TGTGCCAGCCCTGGGACTAGCGGACGAACCTGGGAGCTGTTTTTT.

This clonotype is a singleton in its sample. CDR3 in amino acids: CASSEAGTGYEQYF. DNA for the CDR3: TGTGCCAGCAGTGAAGCTGGGACTGGATACGAGCAGTACTTC. The rearrangement uses TRBV7-9 and TRBJ2-7; D might be TRBD2 (6 bases). The ends were cut back, 6 bases at V and 4 bases at J, with 16 bases in the middle. The V gene's germline CDR1 is SEHNR and CDR2 FQNEAQ (reference sequence). This CDR3 region has 14 residues.

Turning to this clonotype: This likely stems from a read error, as it lies one base from a far larger clone. The rearrangement joins TRBV27 to TRBJ2-1; 7 bases map to TRBD2. V lost 6 bases to trimming and J lost 2 bases; unmatched junction nucleotides: 7. CDR3 length: 15 residues. CDR1 MNHEY and CDR2 SMNVEV come from the germline V gene (reference sequence). The CDR3 DNA is TGTGCCAGCAGCCCCACTAGCGATCCCTACAATGAGCAGTTCTTC. The encoded protein is CASSPTSDPYNEQFF.

Ten or more counts support this clonotype. This chain links TRBV29-1 with TRBJ2-7; D call uncertain. The CDR3 runs to 13 residues. The germline V gene encodes CDR1 SQVTM and CDR2 ANQGSEA. V was cut by 4 bases and J by 5 bases, with 15 bases left in between. The DNA for the CDR3 is TGCAGCGTTGTACATAGGGTTCAGAACGAGCAGTACTTC. This encodes CSVVHRVQNEQYF.

The table lists this clonotype with a few counts. Since a far larger clone is one base different, this is likely a read error. The gene calls are TRBV6-9 and TRBJ2-1, with TRBD2 as a possible D gene (6 bases). This CDR3 is 16 amino acids long. Looked up from germline, CDR1 is MNHGY and CDR2 is SVAAGI. The V gene lost 4 bases and the J gene lost 7 bases, with 20 bases spanning the gap. This CDR3 reads CASSSVYVGRRNEQFF. CDR3 nucleotide sequence: TGTGCCAGCAGTTCGGTATATGTCGGGAGAAGGAATGAGCAGTTCTTC.